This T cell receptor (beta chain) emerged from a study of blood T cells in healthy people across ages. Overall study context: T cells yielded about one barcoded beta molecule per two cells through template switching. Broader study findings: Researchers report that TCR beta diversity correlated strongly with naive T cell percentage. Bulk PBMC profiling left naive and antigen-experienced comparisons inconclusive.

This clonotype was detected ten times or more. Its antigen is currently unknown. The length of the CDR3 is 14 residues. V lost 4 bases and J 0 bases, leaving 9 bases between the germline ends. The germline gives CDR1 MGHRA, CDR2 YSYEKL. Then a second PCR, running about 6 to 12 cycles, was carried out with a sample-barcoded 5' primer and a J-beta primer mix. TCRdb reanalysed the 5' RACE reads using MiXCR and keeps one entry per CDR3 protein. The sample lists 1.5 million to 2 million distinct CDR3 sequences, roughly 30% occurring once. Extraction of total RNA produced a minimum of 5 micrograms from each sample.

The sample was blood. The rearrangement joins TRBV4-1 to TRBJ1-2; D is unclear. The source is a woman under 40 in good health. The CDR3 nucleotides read TGCGCCAGCAGCCTCCAGCCGACTAACTATGGCTACACCTTC. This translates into CASSLQPTNYGYTF.